One and the same sample provided the 22 T cell receptor beta chains below, sequenced in a study of shared clonotypes between healthy human individuals. The method was immunoSEQ multiplex PCR; TCRdb's version includes in-frame clones alone and lacks a portion of them. The sample has around 690,000 clones; less than 95% are singletons. Sequences were obtained from memory CD8+ T cells from PBMCs. Sample subset: CD45RO+ cells pooled with CCR7-negative TemRA cells. The origin of the receptors is a man between 18 and 29 years old in good health. Some clones in this sample may be carry-over from other donors' samples.

J is TRBJ2-1 and V is TRBV9, with D tentatively TRBD1 or TRBD2 (5 bases each). The germline V gene has CDR1 SGDLS and CDR2 YYNGEE. Between the trimmed V and J ends, which lost 4 bases and 2 bases, there was a span of 16 bases. The CDR3 extends over 16 amino acids. The chain's CDR3 is CASSTTGGAPYNEQFF. In DNA form, the CDR3 reads TGTGCCAGCAGCACGACTGGGGGAGCCCCCTACAATGAGCAGTTCTTC.

This clone showed up just once. V gene TRBV30 combines with J gene TRBJ2-6; D is possibly TRBD1 (6 bases). Germline V CDR1 and CDR2: GTSNPN, SVGIG (reference sequence). The CDR3 has 14 residues. Trimming left V 0 bases short and J 4 bases short, with 7 bases between. The CDR3 bases are TGTGCCTGGAGTGTGGGGGCCGGGGCCAACGTCCTGACTTTC. It codes for CAWSVGAGANVLTF.

The rearrangement joins TRBV6-6 to TRBJ2-1, with a possible D match to TRBD1 (6 bases). Trimming removed 6 bases from V and 8 bases from J, with 14 bases in between. The germline gives CDR1 MNHNY, CDR2 SVGAGI (reference sequence). This CDR3 has 13 amino acids. CDR3 loop: CASRDDRWYEQFF. In DNA form, the CDR3 reads TGTGCCAGCAGAGACGACAGGTGGTATGAGCAGTTCTTC.

This clone is a singleton in its sample. This rearrangement joins TRBV4-1 to TRBJ2-3; the D gene is possibly TRBD2 (7 bases). The CDR3 is 15 residues long. Per the germline V gene, CDR1 is MGHRA and CDR2 is YSYEKL. V was shortened by 8 bases and J by 3 bases, with 18 bases between the two germline ends. In nucleotides, the CDR3 is TGCGCCAGCCAACGGGGGGCAGGGCTGACAGATACGCAGTATTTT. Its protein product is CASQRGAGLTDTQYF.

This clone was counted a single time. J is TRBJ2-3 and V is TRBV2; 7 positions agree with TRBD2. Germline V gene data show CDR1 as SNHLY and CDR2 as FYNNEI. V lost 11 bases to trimming and J lost 1 base; unmatched junction nucleotides: 12. The CDR3 extends over 15 amino acids. For the CDR3, the DNA is TGTGCCCTTCAGCGGGGCCGGAGAGGCACAGATACGCAGTATTTT. It is translated as CALQRGRRGTDTQYF.

As regards this clone: This specimen includes other DNA sequences encoding the same CDR3. The chain couples TRBV7-6 to TRBJ1-1; no clear D gene. CDR3 length equals 13 residues. From germline, CDR1 is SGHVS and CDR2 FNYEAQ. V was cut by 5 bases and J by 1 base, with 8 bases left in between. The CDR3, as DNA: TGTGCCAGCAGCCCCCGTGGGAACACTGAAGCTTTCTTT. This gives the protein CASSPRGNTEAFF.

This chain joins TRBV11-2 and TRBJ2-7, with 7 bases matching TRBD1. The CDR3 has 15 residues. Looked up from germline, CDR1 is SGHAT and CDR2 is FQNNGV. Unmatched junction bases numbered 14, after V lost 5 bases and J lost 7 bases. The CDR3 nucleotides read TGTGCCAGCAGCGCCGAGAGGGGGCTGGGGTATGAGCAGTACTTC. It specifies CASSAERGLGYEQYF.

This clone was seen once. The V gene is TRBV27, the J gene TRBJ2-7; 10 bases match TRBD2. Germline CDR1 reads MNHEY; CDR2 reads SMNVEV (reference sequence). This CDR3 has 14 amino acids. V shed 5 bases, J shed 7 bases, and the junction held 8 bases outside the gene matches. This CDR3 is CASSMVVAGGEQYF. Written as DNA, the CDR3 is TGTGCCAGCAGTATGGTAGTAGCGGGAGGTGAGCAGTACTTC.

This clone was counted a few times. The chain is built from TRBV7-3 and TRBJ2-3; possibly TRBD2 for D (5 bases). CDR1 is SGHTA and CDR2 is FQGTGA in the germline V gene. Trimming pared 4 bases from V and 2 bases from J, leaving 22 bases between. This CDR3 has 18 residues. In nucleotides, the CDR3 is TGTGCCAGCAGCTCGCCGACTACAGAGGATGTGAACACAGATACGCAGTATTTT. This sequence encodes CASSSPTTEDVNTDTQYF.

V usage is TRBV11-2 and J usage is TRBJ2-4; TRBD1 matches 10 bases. V gave up 5 bases and J gave up 0 bases; unmatched junction bases: 7. Germline CDR1 reads SGHAT; CDR2 reads FQNNGV. There are 17 residues in the CDR3. The CDR3 loop reads CASSPTGTGVAKNIQYF. The CDR3, as DNA: TGTGCCAGCAGCCCGACCGGGACAGGGGTAGCCAAAAACATTCAGTACTTC.

V and J are TRBV5-6 and TRBJ2-4; D possibly matches TRBD1 or TRBD2 (5 bases each). Germline V gene sequence: CDR1 SGHDT, CDR2 YYEEEE. The CDR3 runs to 16 residues. V was trimmed by 0 bases and J by 2 bases, leaving 12 bases between them. CDR3 protein: CASSLVTLGPKNIQYF. As DNA, the CDR3 is TGTGCCAGCAGCTTGGTTACGTTGGGACCCAAAAACATTCAGTACTTC. Filled out from reference TRBV5-6 and TRBJ2-4, the complete variable domain reads DAGVTQSPTHLIKTRGQQVTLRCSPKSGHDTVSWYQQALGQGPQFIFQYYEEEERQRGNFPDRFSGHQFPNYSSELNVNALLLGDSALYLCASSLVTLGPKNIQYFGAGTRLSVL.

This chain links TRBV7-9 with TRBJ2-3, with TRBD2 matching 8 bases. J was trimmed by 2 bases and V by 1 base; bases with no gene match: 8. Germline V CDR1 and CDR2: SEHNR, FQNEAQ (reference sequence). The CDR3 loop spans 17 amino acids. The CDR3 spells CASSLGYRRGVTDTQYF. As DNA, the CDR3 is TGTGCCAGCAGCTTAGGTTATAGGCGGGGGGTCACAGATACGCAGTATTTT.

This sequence joins TRBV6-5 and TRBJ2-7; D may be TRBD1 or TRBD2 (6 bases each). This CDR3 has 15 amino acids. V lost 7 bases and J 1 base, leaving 17 bases between the germline ends. CDR1 is MNHEY and CDR2 is SVGAGI in the germline V gene. The CDR3 is CASKWGAASSYEQYF. As DNA, the CDR3 is TGTGCCAGCAAGTGGGGGGCCGCGTCATCCTACGAGCAGTACTTC.

V gene TRBV5-4 combines with J gene TRBJ2-1; D is possibly TRBD2 (5 bases). Germline lookup yields CDR1 SGHNT and CDR2 YYREEE (reference sequence). The length of the CDR3 is 15 residues. V was clipped by 3 bases and J by 8 bases, with 18 bases between them. The CDR3 coding sequence is TGTGCCAGCAGCTCCTTCTTACGGAGGACCGATGAGCAGTTCTTC. This encodes CASSSFLRRTDEQFF.

The chain combines TRBV13 with TRBJ2-7; possible D gene TRBD1, 6 bases. This CDR3 contains 13 residues. The V gene's germline CDR1 is PRHDT and CDR2 FYEKMQ (reference sequence). Between the trimmed V and J ends, which lost 5 bases and 4 bases, there was a span of 12 bases. The CDR3 DNA is TGTGCCAGCAGCCGGCGGACAGAGTACGAGCAGTACTTC. Residues: CASSRRTEYEQYF. Using reference TRBV13 and TRBJ2-7 for the parts outside the CDR3, the full variable domain is AAGVIQSPRHLIKEKRETATLKCYPIPRHDTVYWYQQGPGQDPQFLISFYEKMQSDKGSIPDRFSAQQFSDYHSELNMSSLELGDSALYFCASSRRTEYEQYFGPGTRLTVT.

The chain links TRBV28 to TRBJ1-4; TRBD1 aligns across 7 bases. CDR1 MDHEN and CDR2 SYDVKM come from the germline V gene. The CDR3 contains 14 residues. The CDR3 DNA reads TGTGCTAGTAAGGGGGCCTGGACTAATGAAAAACTGTTTTTT. As protein: CASKGAWTNEKLFF.

This chain uses TRBV7-7 with TRBJ2-4; D is ambiguous. CDR1 SSHAT and CDR2 FNYEAQ come from the germline V gene (reference sequence). The ends were cut back, 2 bases at V and 0 bases at J, with 11 bases in the middle. The CDR3 loop spans 16 amino acids. The CDR3 region is CASSLYQCLAKNIQYF. CDR3 nucleotides: TGTGCCAGCAGCTTATACCAGTGCCTAGCCAAAAACATTCAGTACTTC.

The rearrangement links TRBV7-8 to TRBJ2-2; 8 nucleotides match TRBD1. Germline loops: CDR1 SGHVS, CDR2 FQNEAQ. There are 16 residues in the CDR3. V was clipped by 0 bases and J by 3 bases; unmatched bases: 3. The CDR3 coding sequence is TGTGCCAGCAGCTTAGCGGGGACAGGATACACCGGGGAGCTGTTTTTT. It specifies CASSLAGTGYTGELFF.

The chain recombines TRBV9 with TRBJ2-2; maybe TRBD2 (6 bases). V was clipped by 0 bases and J by 5 bases, with 17 bases between them. The length of the CDR3 is 17 residues. Germline CDR1 and CDR2: SGDLS and YYNGEE. The CDR3 DNA reads as TGTGCCAGCAGCGTAGCTCGGGACTCCCTATGGACCGGGGAGCTGTTTTTT. It translates to CASSVARDSLWTGELFF.

The chain employs TRBV19 and TRBJ2-2, with 8 bases matching TRBD1. CDR1 and CDR2 (germline): LNHDA, SQIVND (reference sequence). This CDR3 is built from 14 residues. V trimming: 10 bases; J trimming: 5 bases; junction bases outside the gene matches: 9. CDR3 amino acids: CATGDRNPTGELFF. The CDR3 DNA reads as TGTGCCACCGGGGACAGGAACCCTACCGGGGAGCTGTTTTTT.

J is TRBJ2-1 and V is TRBV19, with 13 bases fitting TRBD2. The CDR3 length is 15 residues. The germline gives CDR1 LNHDA, CDR2 SQIVND (reference sequence). V dropped 4 bases and J dropped 6; count of bases not matched to a gene: 3. The CDR3 is CASSRGLAGSNEQFF. As DNA, the CDR3 is TGTGCCAGTAGTAGGGGACTAGCGGGAAGCAATGAGCAGTTCTTC.

The rearrangement uses TRBV2 and TRBJ2-7; D remains unclear. This CDR3 is 12 amino acids long. V dropped 8 bases and J dropped 7 bases, with 15 bases sitting between them. The germline gives CDR1 SNHLY, CDR2 FYNNEI. The CDR3 protein is CASGPPVGEQYF. The CDR3 nucleotides are TGTGCCAGCGGCCCTCCGGTGGGTGAGCAGTACTTC.